This T cell receptor (beta chain) stems from a study of CD8+CD57+ T cells in acquired aplastic anemia. This clonotype was detected a few times. Patients picked for sequencing had shown CD8+CD57+ cell expansion detected by flow cytometry. Among the patients, none had received any therapy at the time of blood sampling. The use of genomic DNA as template underpinned the TCR beta VDJ and CDR3 profiling. Via MiXCR, TCRdb re-called the reads, giving one row per CDR3 protein. This table has a few hundred thousand distinct CDR3 sequences, less than 35% appearing once. The sequencing input was sorted CD4+, CD8+, or CD8+CD57+ T cells (not recorded which) from PBMCs. The clonotype originates from a human donor with aplastic anemia.

For the CDR3, the DNA is TGTGCCAGCAGCTTATATGCGGGGGGCGGGACTGAAGCTTTCTTT. Its translation: CASSLYAGGGTEAFF. This chain joins TRBV7-9 and TRBJ1-1; a possible D gene is TRBD1 (6 bases). Trimming took off 2 bases at V and 5 bases at J, with 15 bases between the two ends. The germline CDR1 and CDR2 sequences are SEHNR and FQNEAQ (reference sequence). CDR3 length: 15 amino acids.